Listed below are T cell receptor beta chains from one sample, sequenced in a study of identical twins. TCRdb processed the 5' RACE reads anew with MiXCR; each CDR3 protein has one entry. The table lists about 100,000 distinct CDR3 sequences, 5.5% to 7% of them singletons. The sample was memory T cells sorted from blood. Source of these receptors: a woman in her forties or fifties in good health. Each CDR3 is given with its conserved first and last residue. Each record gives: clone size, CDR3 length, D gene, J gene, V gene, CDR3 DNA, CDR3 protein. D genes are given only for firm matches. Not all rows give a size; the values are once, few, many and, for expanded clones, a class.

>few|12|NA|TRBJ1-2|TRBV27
TGTGCCACTGCGGGACTCCGAGGGGGCTACACCTTC
CATAGLRGGYTF
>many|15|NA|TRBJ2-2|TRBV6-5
TGTGCCAGCTCAAACACGGGACAAAACACCGGGGAGCTGTTTTTT
CASSNTGQNTGELFF
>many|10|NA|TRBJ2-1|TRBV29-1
TGCAGCGTTCGGAGGGGTGAGCAGTTCTTC
CSVRRGEQFF
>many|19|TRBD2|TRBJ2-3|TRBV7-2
TGTGCCAGCAGCAGTAGTCGCTCTAGCGGGAGACCTGGCACAGATACGCAGTATTTT
CASSSSRSSGRPGTDTQYF
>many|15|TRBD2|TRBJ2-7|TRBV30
TGTGCCTGGAGTACAAAGGTAGCGGGAGTGAACGAGCAGTACTTC
CAWSTKVAGVNEQYF
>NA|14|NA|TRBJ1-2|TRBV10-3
TGTGCCATCAGTGAAGGCGGATTAAACTATGGCTACACCTTC
CAISEGGLNYGYTF
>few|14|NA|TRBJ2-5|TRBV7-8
TGTGCCAGCAGCCGTGGACGGACGCAAGAGACCCAGTACTTC
CASSRGRTQETQYF
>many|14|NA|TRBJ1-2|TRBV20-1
TGCAGTGCTAACTCTCAGGGAGCTAACTATGGCTACACCTTC
CSANSQGANYGYTF
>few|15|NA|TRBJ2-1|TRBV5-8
TGTGCCAGCAGCCCGGAGGGGTTGTCCTACAATGAGCAGTTCTTC
CASSPEGLSYNEQFF
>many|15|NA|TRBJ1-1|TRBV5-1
TGCGCCAGCACTCAACTTCCCCTCGGGAACACTGAAGCTTTCTTT
CASTQLPLGNTEAFF
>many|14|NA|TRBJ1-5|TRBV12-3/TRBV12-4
TGTGCCAGCAGTTTCGCAGGGACCAGTCAGCCCCAGCATTTT
CASSFAGTSQPQHF
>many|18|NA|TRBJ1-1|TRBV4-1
TGCGCCAGCAGCCAAGAGGTTCCGAGGGGAACTCTGAACACTGAAGCTTTCTTT
CASSQEVPRGTLNTEAFF
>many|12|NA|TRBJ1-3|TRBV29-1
TGCAGCGTTGGGCCAGATGGAAACACCATATATTTT
CSVGPDGNTIYF
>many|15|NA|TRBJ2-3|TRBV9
TGTGCCAGCAGCGACGACCGGGACAACACAGATACGCAGTATTTT
CASSDDRDNTDTQYF
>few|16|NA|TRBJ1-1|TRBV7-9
TGTGCCAGCAGCCGATCACAGGTCCGGGGTAACACTGAAGCTTTCTTT
CASSRSQVRGNTEAFF
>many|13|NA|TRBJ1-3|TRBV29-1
TGCAGCGGGCTATCACCCTCTGGAAACACCATATATTTT
CSGLSPSGNTIYF
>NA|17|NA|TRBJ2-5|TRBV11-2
TGTGCCAGCAGCTTGGGGGAACTTACCTCGTACCAAGAGACCCAGTACTTC
CASSLGELTSYQETQYF
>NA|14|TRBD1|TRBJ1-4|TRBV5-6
TGTGCCAGCAGGACGACAGGGGATAATGAGAAACTGTTTTTT
CASRTTGDNEKLFF
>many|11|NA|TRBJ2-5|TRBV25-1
TGTGCCAGCAGCCCAGCGGAGACCCAGTACTTC
CASSPAETQYF
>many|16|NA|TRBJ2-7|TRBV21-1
TGTGCCAGCAGCAAAGATATTGGGCCGACATCCTACGAGCAGTACTTC
CASSKDIGPTSYEQYF
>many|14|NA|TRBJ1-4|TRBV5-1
TGCGCCAGCAGCTTGGCCTGGAGGGAAGAAAAACTGTTTTTT
CASSLAWREEKLFF
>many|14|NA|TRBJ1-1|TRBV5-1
TGCGCCAGCAGCCAACAGGGTGTGAGCACTGAAGCTTTCTTT
CASSQQGVSTEAFF
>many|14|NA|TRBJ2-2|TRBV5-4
TGTGCCAGCCAGCCGGGGCTGAACACCGGGGAGCTGTTTTTT
CASQPGLNTGELFF
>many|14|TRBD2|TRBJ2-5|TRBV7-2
TGTGCCAGCAGCTTAGTTAGCGGGAGGGAGACCCAGTACTTC
CASSLVSGRETQYF
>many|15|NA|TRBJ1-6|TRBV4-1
TGCGCCAGCAGCCAAGACAGTAGTCATAATTCACCCCTCCACTTT
CASSQDSSHNSPLHF
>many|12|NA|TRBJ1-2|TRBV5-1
TGCGCCAGCAGCCCCGGCGACTATGGCTACACCTTC
CASSPGDYGYTF
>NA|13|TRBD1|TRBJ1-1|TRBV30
TGTGCCTGGAATCACAGGGGATCCACTGAAGCTTTCTTT
CAWNHRGSTEAFF
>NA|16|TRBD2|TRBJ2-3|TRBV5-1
TGCGCCAGCAGCCCAGGGGGGACTAGCGGGAGAGATACGCAGTATTTT
CASSPGGTSGRDTQYF